This T cell receptor (beta chain) emerged from a study of blood T cells in healthy people across ages. Alongside a J-beta primer mix, a sample-barcoded 5' primer served in a second PCR lasting about 6 to 12 cycles. TCRdb called the 5' RACE reads again in MiXCR, with one record for every CDR3 protein. The table has around 400,000 distinct CDR3 sequences, approximately 52% seen once. At least 6.5 million PBMCs were isolated per sample. The length of the CDR3 is 14 residues. V lost 3 bases and J lost 2, with 11 bases in between. Per germline, CDR1 LGHNA and CDR2 YSLEER. The source of this sequence is a man aged 55 to 69 in good health. V and J are TRBV4-3 and TRBJ2-7; possibly TRBD1 for D (6 bases). The sequenced sample consisted of blood. The CDR3 DNA is TGCGCCAGCAGCCAGACCCAGGGGCCCTACGAGCAGTACTTC. Protein sequence: CASSQTQGPYEQYF.